Reported below is one T cell receptor beta chain. Its antigen remains unknown. Roughly 100,000 naive or memory CD4+ cells were cultured with CEF peptides for approximately eleven days. The data are from a study of CD4 T cells in relation to SARS-CoV-2 and coronaviruses. Study-level information: Crossreactive spike epitopes shared across donors were mapped to their HLA restriction.

CDR3 length equals 13 residues. Germline CDR1 is MGHRA and CDR2 is YSYEKL. Trimming at V came to 2 bases and at J to 5 bases, leaving 2 bases not matched to a gene. Study findings and constraints: According to naive versus memory sequencing, detected responses are memory recall, not newly primed.

Assay used: immunoSEQ multiplex PCR; TCRdb lists only in-frame clones, some missing. The sample consists of some 38,000 clones, about three quarters of them appearing once. Sequenced input: memory CD4+ T cells from PBMCs, cultured in vitro. This clonotype was obtained from an adult with COVID-19. The chain joins TRBV4-1 to TRBJ2-5, with 7 positions matching TRBD2. Here the CDR3 DNA reads TGCGCCAGCAGCCAATGGCGGGGGGAGACCCAGTACTTC. Encoded protein: CASSQWRGETQYF.